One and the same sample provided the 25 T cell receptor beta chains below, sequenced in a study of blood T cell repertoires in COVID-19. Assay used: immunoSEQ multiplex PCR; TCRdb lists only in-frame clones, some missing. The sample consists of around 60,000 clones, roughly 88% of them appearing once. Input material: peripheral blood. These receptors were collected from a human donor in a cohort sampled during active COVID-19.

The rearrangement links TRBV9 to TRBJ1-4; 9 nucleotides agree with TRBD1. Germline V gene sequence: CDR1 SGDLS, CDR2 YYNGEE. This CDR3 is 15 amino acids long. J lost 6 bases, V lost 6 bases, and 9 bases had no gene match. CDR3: CASTPTGQGYEKLFF. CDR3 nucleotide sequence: TGTGCCAGCACCCCAACGGGACAGGGTTATGAAAAACTGTTTTTT.

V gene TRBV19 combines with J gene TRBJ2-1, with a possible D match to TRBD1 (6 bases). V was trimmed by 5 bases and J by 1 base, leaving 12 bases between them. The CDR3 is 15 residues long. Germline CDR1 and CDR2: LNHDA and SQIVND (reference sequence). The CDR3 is CASSLGASSYNEQFF. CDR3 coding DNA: TGTGCCAGTAGTTTGGGGGCATCTTCCTACAATGAGCAGTTCTTC.

The CDR3 protein is CASGRSESYNEQFF. In DNA form, the CDR3 reads TGTGCCAGCGGCCGATCTGAGTCCTACAATGAGCAGTTCTTC. The chain joins TRBV4-2 to TRBJ2-1; the D is unclear. Trimming pared 8 bases from V and 1 base from J, leaving 12 bases between. From germline, CDR1 is LGHNA and CDR2 YNFKEQ. The CDR3 spans 14 residues.

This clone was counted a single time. The CDR3 DNA follows: TGTGCCAGCAGCTTGTTACTAGCCAATGAGCAGTTCTTC. It encodes CASSLLLANEQFF. The gene calls are TRBV7-9 and TRBJ2-1; TRBD2 is a possible D gene (6 bases). V lost 3 bases, J lost 6 bases, and 9 bases lay in between. This CDR3 spans 13 amino acids. From germline, CDR1 is SEHNR and CDR2 FQNEAQ (reference sequence).

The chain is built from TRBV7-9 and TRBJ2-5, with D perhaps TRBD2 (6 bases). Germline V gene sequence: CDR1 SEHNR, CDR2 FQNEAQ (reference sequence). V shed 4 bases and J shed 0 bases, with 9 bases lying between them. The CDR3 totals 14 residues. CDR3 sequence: CASSSRDYQETQYF. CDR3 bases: TGTGCCAGCAGCTCCCGGGACTACCAAGAGACCCAGTACTTC.

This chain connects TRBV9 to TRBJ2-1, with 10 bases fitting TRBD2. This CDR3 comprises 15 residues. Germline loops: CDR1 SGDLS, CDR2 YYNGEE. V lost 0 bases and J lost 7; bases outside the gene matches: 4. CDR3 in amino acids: CASSVDLAGANEQFF. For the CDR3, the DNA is TGTGCCAGCAGCGTAGATCTAGCGGGGGCGAATGAGCAGTTCTTC.

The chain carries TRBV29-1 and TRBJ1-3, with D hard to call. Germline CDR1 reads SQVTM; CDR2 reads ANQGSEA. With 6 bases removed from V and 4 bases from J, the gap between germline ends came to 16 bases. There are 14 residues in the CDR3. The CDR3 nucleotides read TGCAGCGTAGCTGGGCGTGAGTCGGGAAACACCATATATTTT. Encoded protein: CSVAGRESGNTIYF.

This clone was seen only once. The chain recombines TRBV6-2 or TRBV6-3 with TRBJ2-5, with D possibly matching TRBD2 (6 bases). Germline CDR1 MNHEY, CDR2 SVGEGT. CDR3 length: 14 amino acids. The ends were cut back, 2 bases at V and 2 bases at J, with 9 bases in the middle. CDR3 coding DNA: TGTGCCAGCAGTTACGGAGGGGCGCAAGAGACCCAGTACTTC. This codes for CASSYGGAQETQYF.

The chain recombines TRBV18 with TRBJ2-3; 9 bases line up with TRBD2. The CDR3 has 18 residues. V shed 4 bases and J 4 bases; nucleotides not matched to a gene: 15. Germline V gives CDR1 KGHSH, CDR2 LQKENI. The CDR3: CASSRVSGSRLSADTQYF. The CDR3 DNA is TGTGCCAGCTCACGCGTTAGCGGGAGTAGGCTTTCGGCAGATACGCAGTATTTT. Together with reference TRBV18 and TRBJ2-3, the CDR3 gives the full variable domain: NAGVMQNPRHLVRRRGQEARLRCSPMKGHSHVYWYRQLPEEGLKFMVYLQKENIIDESGMPKERFSAEFPKEGPSILRIQQVVRGDSAAYFCASSRVSGSRLSADTQYFGPGTRLTVL.

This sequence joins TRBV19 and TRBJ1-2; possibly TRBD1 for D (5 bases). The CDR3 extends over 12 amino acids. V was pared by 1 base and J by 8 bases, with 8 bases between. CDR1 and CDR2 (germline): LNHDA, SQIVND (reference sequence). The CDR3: CASSIGQIGYTF. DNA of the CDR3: TGTGCCAGTAGTATAGGACAGATCGGCTACACCTTC.

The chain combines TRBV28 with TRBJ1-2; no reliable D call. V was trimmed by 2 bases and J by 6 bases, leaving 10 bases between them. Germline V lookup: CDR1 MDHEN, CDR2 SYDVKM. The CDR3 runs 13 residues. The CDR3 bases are TGTGCCAGCAGTTTACTGGGCCAGGATGGCTACACCTTC. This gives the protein CASSLLGQDGYTF.

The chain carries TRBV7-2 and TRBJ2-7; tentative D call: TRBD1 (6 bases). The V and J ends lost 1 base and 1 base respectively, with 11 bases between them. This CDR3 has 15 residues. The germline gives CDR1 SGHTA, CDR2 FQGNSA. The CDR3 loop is CASSLDQGRSYEQYF. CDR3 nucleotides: TGTGCCAGCAGCTTAGATCAGGGGCGATCCTACGAGCAGTACTTC.

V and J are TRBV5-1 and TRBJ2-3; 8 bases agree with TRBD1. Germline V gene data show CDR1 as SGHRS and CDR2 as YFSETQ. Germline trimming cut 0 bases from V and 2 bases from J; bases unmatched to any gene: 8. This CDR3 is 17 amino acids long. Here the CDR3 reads CASSLGSGGPVTDTQYF. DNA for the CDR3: TGCGCCAGCAGCTTGGGCTCAGGGGGCCCTGTCACAGATACGCAGTATTTT. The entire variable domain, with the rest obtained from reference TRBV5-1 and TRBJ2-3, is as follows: KAGVTQTPRYLIKTRGQQVTLSCSPISGHRSVSWYQQTPGQGLQFLFEYFSETQRNKGNFPGRFSGRQFSNSRSEMNVSTLELGDSALYLCASSLGSGGPVTDTQYFGPGTRLTVL.

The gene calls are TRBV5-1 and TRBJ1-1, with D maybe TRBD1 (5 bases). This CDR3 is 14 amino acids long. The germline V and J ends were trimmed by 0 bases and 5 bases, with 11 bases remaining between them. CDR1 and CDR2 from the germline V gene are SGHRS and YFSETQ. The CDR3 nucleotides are TGCGCCAGCAGCTTGGCCCTCAGGGAAACTGAAGCTTTCTTT. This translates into CASSLALRETEAFF. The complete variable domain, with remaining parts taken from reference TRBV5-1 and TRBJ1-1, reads KAGVTQTPRYLIKTRGQQVTLSCSPISGHRSVSWYQQTPGQGLQFLFEYFSETQRNKGNFPGRFSGRQFSNSRSEMNVSTLELGDSALYLCASSLALRETEAFFGQGTRLTVV.

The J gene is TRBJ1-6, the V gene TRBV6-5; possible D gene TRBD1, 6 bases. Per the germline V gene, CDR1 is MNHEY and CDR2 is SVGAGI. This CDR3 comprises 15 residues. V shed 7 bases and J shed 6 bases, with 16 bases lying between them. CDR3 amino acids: CASNLGGALNSPLHF. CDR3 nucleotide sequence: TGTGCCAGCAACTTAGGGGGTGCCCTTAATTCACCCCTCCACTTT.

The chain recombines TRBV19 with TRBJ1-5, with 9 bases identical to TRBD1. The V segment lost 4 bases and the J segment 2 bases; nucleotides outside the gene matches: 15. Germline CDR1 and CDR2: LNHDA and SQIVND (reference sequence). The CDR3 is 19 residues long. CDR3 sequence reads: CASSKPPGQGVGGNQPQHF. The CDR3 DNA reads TGTGCCAGTAGTAAACCTCCGGGACAGGGAGTTGGAGGCAATCAGCCCCAGCATTTT.

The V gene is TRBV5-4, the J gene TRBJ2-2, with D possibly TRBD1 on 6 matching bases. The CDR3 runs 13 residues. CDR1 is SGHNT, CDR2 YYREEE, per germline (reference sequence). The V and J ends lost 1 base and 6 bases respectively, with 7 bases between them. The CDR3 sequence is CASSLWGPGELFF. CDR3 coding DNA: TGTGCCAGCAGCTTGTGGGGGCCCGGGGAGCTGTTTTTT.

In DNA form, the CDR3 reads TGTGCCAGCAGCCAAGATATAGGAGGGGGAAACACCATATATTTT. Its protein is CASSQDIGGGNTIYF. The gene calls are TRBV4-2 and TRBJ1-3; no reliable D call. There are 15 residues in the CDR3. The V and J ends lost 0 bases and 4 bases respectively, with 10 bases between them. CDR1 and CDR2 from the germline V gene are LGHNA and YNFKEQ.

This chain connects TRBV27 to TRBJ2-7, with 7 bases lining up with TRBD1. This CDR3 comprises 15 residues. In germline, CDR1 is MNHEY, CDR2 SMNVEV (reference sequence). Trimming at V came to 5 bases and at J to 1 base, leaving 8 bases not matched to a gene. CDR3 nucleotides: TGTGCCAGCAGTGTAGTAAACAGGGGATCCTACGAGCAGTACTTC. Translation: CASSVVNRGSYEQYF.

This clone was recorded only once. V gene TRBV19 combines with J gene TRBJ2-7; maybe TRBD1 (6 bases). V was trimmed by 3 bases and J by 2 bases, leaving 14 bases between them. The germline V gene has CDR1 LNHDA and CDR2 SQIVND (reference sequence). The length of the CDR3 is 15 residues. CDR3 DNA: TGTGCCAGTAGTATCTCCTTCGGACAGACCTACGAGCAGTACTTC. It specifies CASSISFGQTYEQYF.

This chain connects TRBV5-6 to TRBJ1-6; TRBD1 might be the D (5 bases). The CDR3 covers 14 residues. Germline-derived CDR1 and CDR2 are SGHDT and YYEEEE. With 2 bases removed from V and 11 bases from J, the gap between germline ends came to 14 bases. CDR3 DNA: TGTGCCAGCAGCTTCTCCTCGGGGGGGACACCCCTCCACTTT. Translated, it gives CASSFSSGGTPLHF.

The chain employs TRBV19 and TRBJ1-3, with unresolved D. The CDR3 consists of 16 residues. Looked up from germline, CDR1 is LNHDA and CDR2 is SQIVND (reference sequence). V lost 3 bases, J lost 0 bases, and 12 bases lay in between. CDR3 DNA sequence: TGTGCCAGTAGTATGACCGGGAGATTCTCTGGAAACACCATATATTTT. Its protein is CASSMTGRFSGNTIYF.

The CDR3 loop reads CASSSADSARTQYF. CDR3 bases: TGTGCCAGCAGCTCCGCAGACAGTGCGAGGACCCAGTACTTC. The rearrangement links TRBV7-9 to TRBJ2-5; perhaps TRBD1 as D (5 bases). The CDR3 is made up of 14 amino acids. The germline gives CDR1 SEHNR, CDR2 FQNEAQ (reference sequence). The V gene lost 4 bases and the J gene lost 7 bases, with 16 bases spanning the gap.

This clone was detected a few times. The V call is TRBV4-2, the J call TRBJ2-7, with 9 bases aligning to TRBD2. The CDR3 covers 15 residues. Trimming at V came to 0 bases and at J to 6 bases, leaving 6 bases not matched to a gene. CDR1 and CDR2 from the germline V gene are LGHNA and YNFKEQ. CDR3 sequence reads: CASSQEAGGPREQYF. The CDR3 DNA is TGTGCCAGCAGCCAAGAAGCGGGAGGTCCGCGCGAGCAGTACTTC.

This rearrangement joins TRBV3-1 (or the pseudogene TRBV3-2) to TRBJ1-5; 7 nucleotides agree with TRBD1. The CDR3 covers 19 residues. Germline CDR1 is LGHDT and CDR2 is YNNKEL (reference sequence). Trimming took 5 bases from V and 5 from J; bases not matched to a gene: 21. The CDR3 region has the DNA TGTGCCAGCAGCTACAGGGGTTGTCGAACAGTCCCCCTTCATCAGCCCCAGCATTTT. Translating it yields CASSYRGCRTVPLHQPQHF.